This T cell receptor (beta chain) was obtained from a study of cytomegalovirus exposure and HLA in healthy donors. Broader study findings: Later analysis identified some 16,000 TCR beta sequences associated with HLA alleles, using a false discovery rate threshold of 0.05.

This clone was seen a single time. Its antigen is as yet unknown. This CDR3 has 12 amino acids. Trimming left V 0 bases short and J 7 bases short, with 6 bases between. CDR1 is LGHNA, CDR2 YSLEER, per germline. Researchers ran the PCR with 60 Vbeta and 13 Jbeta primers. TCRdb's table, derived via immunoSEQ multiplex PCR, lists solely in-frame clones and lacks some. The repertoire has about 100,000 clones, around 80% of them found once; the top ten carry approximately 3.7%. The sample comprised PBMCs. The receptor was isolated from a female donor in good health and CMV-seropositive. The V call is TRBV4-3, the J call TRBJ2-5; D gene unclear. Here the CDR3 reads CASSQDPGTQYF. The CDR3 nucleotides are TGCGCCAGCAGCCAAGACCCGGGGACCCAGTACTTC.